This T cell receptor beta chain was identified in a study of blood T cell repertoires in COVID-19. About the study: In each case, the material was cDNA or gDNA derived from T cells, B-cell-depleted T cells, or PBMCs.

This clone has a single count. Here immunoSEQ multiplex PCR was the method, and the copy in TCRdb shows in-frame clones only, minus some. Of 25,000 or so clones in the sample, around 83% were seen once. Germline V gene sequence: CDR1 MDHEN, CDR2 SYDVKM. Unmatched junction bases numbered 8, after V lost 5 bases and J lost 2 bases. The CDR3 is made up of 16 amino acids. The specimen sequenced was peripheral blood. This sequence originates from a man between 65 and 85 years old with acute or convalescent COVID-19. The rearrangement uses TRBV28 and TRBJ1-5; 8 bases map to TRBD1. As DNA, the CDR3 is TGTGCCAGCAGTCACTTCGACAGGGGACGCAATCAGCCCCAGCATTTT. It is translated as CASSHFDRGRNQPQHF. Combining the CDR3 with reference TRBV28 and TRBJ1-5 gives the whole variable domain DVKVTQSSRYLVKRTGEKVFLECVQDMDHENMFWYRQDPGLGLRLIYFSYDVKMKEKGDIPEGYSVSREKKERFSLILESASTNQTSMYLCASSHFDRGRNQPQHFGDGTRLSIL.